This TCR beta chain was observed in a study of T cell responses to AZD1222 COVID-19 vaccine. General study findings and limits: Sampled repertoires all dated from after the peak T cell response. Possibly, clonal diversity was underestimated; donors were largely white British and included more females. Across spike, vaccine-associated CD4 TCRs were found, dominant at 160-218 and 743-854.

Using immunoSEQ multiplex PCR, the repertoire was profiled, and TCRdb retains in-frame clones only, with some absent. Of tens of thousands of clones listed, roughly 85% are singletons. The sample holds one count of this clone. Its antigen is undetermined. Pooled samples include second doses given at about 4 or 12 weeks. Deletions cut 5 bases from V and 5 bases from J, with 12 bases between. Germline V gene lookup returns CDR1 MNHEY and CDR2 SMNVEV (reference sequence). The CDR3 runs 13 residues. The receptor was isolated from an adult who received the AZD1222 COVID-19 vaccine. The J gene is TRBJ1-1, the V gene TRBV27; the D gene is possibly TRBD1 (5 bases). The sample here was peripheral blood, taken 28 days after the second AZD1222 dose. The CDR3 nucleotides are TGTGCCAGCAGTCCAATCCAGGGTACTGAAGCTTTCTTT. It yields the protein CASSPIQGTEAFF.